This T cell receptor (beta chain) was recorded in a study of cytomegalovirus exposure and HLA in healthy donors. V lost 4 bases and J 0 bases, leaving 19 bases between the germline ends. This CDR3 contains 18 residues. CDR1 is SGHTA and CDR2 is FQGNSA in the germline V gene. The PCR employed 60 Vbeta primers together with 13 Jbeta primers. This table comes from immunoSEQ multiplex PCR, and its TCRdb copy is limited to in-frame clones, with some not included. The table shows 110,000 or so clones, with approximately 74% occurring only once. Sequencing input: PBMCs. The chain recombines TRBV7-2 with TRBJ2-4; D is possibly TRBD2 (6 bases). This receptor was taken from a woman aged 35 to 49 in good health and CMV-seropositive. The CDR3 coding sequence is TGTGCCAGCAGCTGGGTGGGCGGGACCCTTTTAGCCAAAAACATTCAGTACTTC. Protein product: CASSWVGGTLLAKNIQYF.